Below are 30 T cell receptor beta chains sequenced from a single sample in a study of blood T cell repertoires in COVID-19. Using immunoSEQ multiplex PCR, the repertoire was profiled, and TCRdb retains in-frame clones only, with some absent. The sample includes over 300,000 clones, approximately 85% of them seen just once. Sequenced: PBMCs or T cells enriched from blood (not recorded which). All receptors come from a young man who had recovered from COVID-19.

This sequence joins TRBV20-1 and TRBJ2-7, with D maybe TRBD2 (6 bases). Germline V gives CDR1 DFQATT, CDR2 SNEGSKA (reference sequence). The CDR3 is 11 amino acids. V was trimmed by 8 bases and J by 5 bases, leaving 13 bases between them. CDR3 region: CSTGVMDEQYF. In DNA form, the CDR3 reads TGCAGTACGGGGGTGATGGACGAGCAGTACTTC.

The chain links TRBV5-1 to TRBJ2-5, with 15 bases that match TRBD2. CDR1 SGHRS and CDR2 YFSETQ come from the germline V gene. There are 17 residues in the CDR3. Trimming took 4 bases from V and 5 from J; bases not matched to a gene: 9. The CDR3 DNA reads as TGCGCCAGCAGCCCCGGACTAGCGGGGGGGCAGCGGGAGACCCAGTACTTC. It encodes CASSPGLAGGQRETQYF.

The chain combines TRBV2 with TRBJ1-2; 7 positions match TRBD1. The CDR3 is made up of 13 amino acids. V was pared by 2 bases and J by 13 bases, with 10 bases of the junction left unmatched. The germline gives CDR1 SNHLY, CDR2 FYNNEI. CDR3 region: CASSEKLSTGRTF. The CDR3 nucleotides read TGTGCCAGCAGTGAAAAACTTTCGACAGGGCGCACCTTC.

This chain uses TRBV7-3 with TRBJ2-6; 8 bases map to TRBD1. CDR3 size: 21 residues. CDR1 is SGHTA, CDR2 FQGTGA, per germline. Losses at the gene ends were 3 bases for V and 2 bases for J; bases not matched to a gene: 18. This CDR3 reads CASSLSFVRGRRETGANVLTF. CDR3 coding DNA: TGTGCCAGCAGCTTGAGTTTTGTCAGGGGGCGGAGGGAAACTGGGGCCAACGTCCTGACTTTC.

The J gene is TRBJ1-1, the V gene TRBV7-9; 9 positions match TRBD1. V lost 4 bases to trimming and J lost 5 bases; unmatched junction nucleotides: 8. Germline V CDR1 and CDR2: SEHNR, FQNEAQ (reference sequence). This CDR3 spans 15 amino acids. CDR3 bases: TGTGCCAGCAGCTCACCCGGGACAGGGAGGACTGAAGCTTTCTTT. Residues: CASSSPGTGRTEAFF.

This clone has a single count. This rearrangement joins TRBV24-1 to TRBJ1-2; D is unclear. The CDR3 length is 11 residues. V gave up 4 bases and J gave up 8 bases, with 7 bases separating them. The germline CDR1 and CDR2 sequences are KGHDR and SFDVKD. The CDR3 is CATSDPFGYTF. The CDR3 DNA reads TGTGCCACCAGTGACCCCTTCGGCTACACCTTC.

This clone has a single count. V and J are TRBV3-1 (or the pseudogene TRBV3-2) and TRBJ2-7, with TRBD2 matching 9 bases. The germline gives CDR1 LGHDT, CDR2 YNNKEL (reference sequence). The V and J ends lost 5 bases and 3 bases, in that order; junction bases with no gene match: 8. This CDR3 region has 15 residues. CDR3 in DNA: TGTGCCAGCAGCGGCTTCAGCGGGGGGAGCTACGAGCAGTACTTC. It encodes CASSGFSGGSYEQYF.

CDR3 amino acids: CAKTVVSDRGLGYTF. Here the CDR3 DNA reads TGTGCCAAAACAGTGGTATCGGACAGAGGGTTGGGCTACACCTTC. The rearrangement uses TRBV2 and TRBJ1-2, with D possibly matching TRBD1 (6 bases). Germline lookup yields CDR1 SNHLY and CDR2 FYNNEI. The CDR3 runs to 15 residues. V lost 10 bases, J lost 8 bases, and 26 bases lay in between. Using reference TRBV2 and TRBJ1-2 for the parts outside the CDR3, the full variable domain is EPEVTQTPSHQVTQMGQEVILRCVPISNHLYFYWYRQILGQKVEFLVSFYNNEISEKSEIFDDQFSVERPDGSNFTLKIRSTKLEDSAMYFCAKTVVSDRGLGYTFGSGTRLTVV.

Written as DNA, the CDR3 is TGTGCCAGCCTGGCAGCGGGGGGATTCGCCTACGAGCAGTACTTC. This codes for CASLAAGGFAYEQYF. The V gene is TRBV2, the J gene TRBJ2-7; TRBD2 matches at 9 bases. V lost 8 bases to trimming and J lost 2 bases; unmatched junction nucleotides: 10. Per germline, CDR1 SNHLY and CDR2 FYNNEI. The CDR3 is made up of 15 amino acids.

This sequence joins TRBV19 and TRBJ1-2; no reliable D call. Germline V CDR1 and CDR2: LNHDA, SQIVND (reference sequence). There are 15 residues in the CDR3. V lost 6 bases, J lost 2 bases, and 16 bases lay in between. CDR3 DNA sequence: TGTGCCAGTAGCCGCACCATTACTGAGAACTATGGCTACACCTTC. As protein: CASSRTITENYGYTF.

The chain recombines TRBV18 with TRBJ1-4, with 9 nucleotides matching TRBD1. The CDR3 contains 15 residues. The germline CDR1 and CDR2 sequences are KGHSH and LQKENI. The J segment lost 8 bases and the V segment lost 3 bases, leaving 7 bases of the junction unmatched. The CDR3: CASSPRTGDREKLFF. The CDR3 bases are TGTGCCAGCTCACCGCGGACAGGGGACCGAGAAAAACTGTTTTTT.

CDR3 loop: CASSSIQGANTKGGYTF. As DNA, the CDR3 is TGTGCCAGCAGCTCCATACAGGGGGCGAACACGAAGGGGGGCTACACCTTC. This sequence joins TRBV5-6 and TRBJ1-2; TRBD1 matches at 9 bases. J was trimmed by 8 bases and V by 3 bases; bases with no gene match: 17. The V gene's germline CDR1 is SGHDT and CDR2 YYEEEE. This CDR3 region has 17 residues.

The V gene is TRBV7-9, the J gene TRBJ1-3, with TRBD1 matching 7 bases. Losses at the gene ends were 5 bases for V and 0 bases for J; bases not matched to a gene: 7. The CDR3 runs 16 residues. Looked up from germline, CDR1 is SEHNR and CDR2 is FQNEAQ (reference sequence). In DNA, the CDR3 is TGTGCCAGCAGCCCACCAGGGGGTCGCTCTGGAAACACCATATATTTT. Its protein is CASSPPGGRSGNTIYF.

This clone has more than one count but fewer than ten. This CDR3 is CASAQLGGGLNEQFF. The CDR3 DNA sequence: TGTGCCAGCGCTCAACTTGGCGGGGGCCTCAATGAGCAGTTCTTC. The J gene is TRBJ2-1, the V gene TRBV7-9; D might be TRBD2 (7 bases). V lost 8 bases and J 6 bases, leaving 20 bases between the germline ends. Germline loops: CDR1 SEHNR, CDR2 FQNEAQ (reference sequence). The CDR3 spans 15 residues.

The V gene is TRBV2, the J gene TRBJ1-6; D uncertain. The germline V and J ends were trimmed by 3 bases and 7 bases, with 7 bases remaining between them. This CDR3 has 13 amino acids. Germline values: CDR1 SNHLY, CDR2 FYNNEI. For the CDR3, the DNA is TGTGCCAGCAGTGATTACTGGAATTCACCCCTCCACTTT. Translated: CASSDYWNSPLHF. Together with reference TRBV2 and TRBJ1-6, the CDR3 gives the full variable domain: EPEVTQTPSHQVTQMGQEVILRCVPISNHLYFYWYRQILGQKVEFLVSFYNNEISEKSEIFDDQFSVERPDGSNFTLKIRSTKLEDSAMYFCASSDYWNSPLHFGNGTRLTVT.

The chain couples TRBV3-1 (or the pseudogene TRBV3-2) to TRBJ1-1; D perhaps matches TRBD1 (6 bases). CDR3 length: 14 amino acids. CDR1 and CDR2 from the germline V gene are LGHDT and YNNKEL (reference sequence). The V end lost 8 bases, the J end lost 1 base, and 14 bases lay between the germline ends. The CDR3 DNA reads as TGTGCCAGCGGGTTCCAGGGGAGGAACACTGAAGCTTTCTTT. This translates into CASGFQGRNTEAFF.

V is TRBV12-5 and J is TRBJ1-5; 7 bases are a match to TRBD1. Germline-derived CDR1 and CDR2 are LGHNT and FRNRAP. J was trimmed by 7 bases and V by 6 bases; bases with no gene match: 6. The CDR3 is 13 amino acids. CDR3 coding DNA: TGTGCTAGTGGACGAACAGGGGAACAGCCCCAGCATTTT. It encodes CASGRTGEQPQHF.

The chain uses TRBV10-2 and TRBJ2-1, with D possibly matching TRBD2 (5 bases). Germline-derived CDR1 and CDR2 are WSHSY and SAAADI. The CDR3 covers 13 residues. The V end was cut by 6 bases, the J end by 10 bases, with 16 bases between. Here the CDR3 reads CASRGGQVGEQFF. DNA for the CDR3: TGCGCCAGCAGAGGCGGGCAGGTGGGGGAGCAGTTCTTC.

This clone has a single count. The V call is TRBV6-2 or TRBV6-3, the J call TRBJ1-2; 8 bases agree with TRBD1. The germline gives CDR1 MNHEY, CDR2 SVGEGT. J lost 0 bases, V lost 5 bases, and 11 bases had no gene match. This CDR3 is 17 amino acids long. CDR3 coding DNA: TGTGCCAGCAGTCCCGGGACAGGCATCCGAGCTAACTATGGCTACACCTTC. Its protein product is CASSPGTGIRANYGYTF.

Only one count was recorded for this clone. The gene calls are TRBV30 and TRBJ1-2; D might be TRBD1 (6 bases). This CDR3 is 13 amino acids long. Trimming stripped 5 bases from V and 2 bases from J, with 12 bases between. Germline V gene data show CDR1 as GTSNPN and CDR2 as SVGIG (reference sequence). This CDR3 is CAWGTGQNYGYTF. In nucleotides, the CDR3 is TGTGCCTGGGGAACCGGACAGAACTATGGCTACACCTTC.

This clone was found once. The CDR3 coding sequence is TGTGCCAGCAGCCAAATAAGCATACAGGAGAACACTGAAGCTTTCTTT. Protein: CASSQISIQENTEAFF. The chain couples TRBV3-1 (or the pseudogene TRBV3-2) to TRBJ1-1, with D perhaps matching TRBD1 (5 bases). The CDR3 totals 16 residues. The V gene's germline CDR1 is LGHDT and CDR2 YNNKEL (reference sequence). V lost 2 bases and J 1 base, leaving 14 bases between the germline ends.

This clone has just a few counts. The rearrangement joins TRBV7-2 to TRBJ1-5; 7 bases line up with TRBD1. CDR1 SGHTA and CDR2 FQGNSA come from the germline V gene. The CDR3 contains 14 residues. V lost 4 bases, J lost 3 bases, and 3 bases stayed unmatched. The CDR3 DNA is TGTGCCAGCAGCTCCACAGGGGCCAATCAGCCCCAGCATTTT. This gives the protein CASSSTGANQPQHF. Full variable domain (outside the CDR3, taken from reference TRBV7-2 and TRBJ1-5): GAGVSQSPSNKVTEKGKDVELRCDPISGHTALYWYRQSLGQGLEFLIYFQGNSAPDKSGLPSDRFSAERTGGSVSTLTIQRTQQEDSAVYLCASSSTGANQPQHFGDGTRLSIL.

The chain recombines TRBV4-3 with TRBJ2-7, with no clear D. Between the trimmed V and J ends, which lost 2 bases and 2 bases, there was a span of 16 bases. This CDR3 spans 16 amino acids. Germline V lookup: CDR1 LGHNA, CDR2 YSLEER. The CDR3 DNA reads as TGCGCCAGCAGCCAATCGGTAAAACGTACTACCTACGAGCAGTACTTC. It yields the protein CASSQSVKRTTYEQYF.

The J gene is TRBJ1-1, the V gene TRBV5-4; D uncertain. This CDR3 is built from 13 residues. Germline lookup yields CDR1 SGHNT and CDR2 YYREEE (reference sequence). V dropped 4 bases and J dropped 3 bases, with 10 bases sitting between them. The CDR3 coding sequence is TGTGCCAGCAGCCCGAGTCGAGACACTGAAGCTTTCTTT. This encodes CASSPSRDTEAFF. The whole variable domain, filled in from reference TRBV5-4 and TRBJ1-1, reads ETGVTQSPTHLIKTRGQQVTLRCSSQSGHNTVSWYQQALGQGPQFIFQYYREEENGRGNFPPRFSGLQFPNYSSELNVNALELDDSALYLCASSPSRDTEAFFGQGTRLTVV.

This chain connects TRBV30 to TRBJ1-2; 9 bases are shared with TRBD1. This CDR3 contains 12 residues. Looked up from germline, CDR1 is GTSNPN and CDR2 is SVGIG (reference sequence). Trimming cost V 3 bases and J 8 bases; bases outside gene matches: 4. This CDR3 is CAWSTGGAGYTF. The CDR3 DNA follows: TGTGCCTGGAGCACAGGGGGCGCGGGCTACACCTTC.

CDR3 DNA sequence: TGTGCCAGCGGGAACAGGGGGTTCGGCTACACCTTC. This codes for CASGNRGFGYTF. This sequence joins TRBV25-1 and TRBJ1-2; 8 nucleotides match TRBD1. V was pared by 8 bases and J by 8 bases, with 7 bases of the junction left unmatched. Germline lookup yields CDR1 MGHDK and CDR2 SYGVNS. The CDR3 consists of 12 residues.

The chain combines TRBV4-1 with TRBJ1-4; TRBD1 matches at 7 bases. The germline gives CDR1 MGHRA, CDR2 YSYEKL. V was pared by 2 bases and J by 7 bases, with 10 bases of the junction left unmatched. The CDR3 sequence is 16 residues long. The CDR3 sequence: CASSQLTGWGIEKLFF. CDR3 coding DNA: TGCGCCAGCAGCCAATTGACAGGGTGGGGTATTGAAAAACTGTTTTTT.

This chain joins TRBV7-3 and TRBJ1-2; D possibly corresponds to TRBD1 (6 bases). Germline V lookup: CDR1 SGHTA, CDR2 FQGTGA. The CDR3 is 13 amino acids. The V gene lost 5 bases and the J gene lost 5 bases, with 12 bases spanning the gap. In nucleotides, the CDR3 is TGTGCCAGCAGCGACCGAACAGGGTATGGCTACACCTTC. Amino acids: CASSDRTGYGYTF. The full variable domain, with the rest looked up from reference TRBV7-3 and TRBJ1-2, is GAGVSQTPSNKVTEKGKYVELRCDPISGHTALYWYRQSLGQGPEFLIYFQGTGAADDSGLPNDRFFAVRPEGSVSTLKIQRTERGDSAVYLCASSDRTGYGYTFGSGTRLTVV.

The chain uses TRBV29-1 and TRBJ1-1; D gene uncertain. Deletions cut 5 bases from V and 1 base from J, with 14 bases between. This CDR3 region has 14 residues. Germline V gene lookup returns CDR1 SQVTM and CDR2 ANQGSEA. CDR3 sequence: CSVTRRIENTEAFF. The CDR3 DNA reads TGCAGCGTTACGCGTCGCATCGAGAACACTGAAGCTTTCTTT. Full variable domain (missing parts from reference TRBV29-1 and TRBJ1-1): SAVISQKPSRDICQRGTSLTIQCQVDSQVTMMFWYRQQPGQSLTLIATANQGSEATYESGFVIDKFPISRPNLTFSTLTVSNMSPEDSSIYLCSVTRRIENTEAFFGQGTRLTVV.

The chain joins TRBV7-2 to TRBJ1-2; D may be TRBD1 (6 bases). V was shortened by 4 bases and J by 4 bases, with 16 bases between the two germline ends. The CDR3 consists of 15 residues. Germline CDR1 is SGHTA and CDR2 is FQGNSA. The CDR3: CASSSLGQPSYGYTF. The CDR3 DNA reads as TGTGCCAGCAGCTCCCTCGGACAGCCCAGCTATGGCTACACCTTC. Based on the CDR3 plus reference TRBV7-2 and TRBJ1-2, the full variable domain is GAGVSQSPSNKVTEKGKDVELRCDPISGHTALYWYRQSLGQGLEFLIYFQGNSAPDKSGLPSDRFSAERTGGSVSTLTIQRTQQEDSAVYLCASSSLGQPSYGYTFGSGTRLTVV.